This is a list of T cell receptor beta chains from one sample in a study of T cells expressing NK-cell markers. TCRdb reprocessed the 5' RACE reads and reports one entry per CDR3 protein, with no DNA. The sample is made up of 500,000 to 700,000 distinct CDR3 sequences, and the top ten hold approximately 3.6% of it. Material: blood T cells: a sorted CD56 or NKG2C T cell subset, CD4+ or CD8+ T cells, or bulk PBMC T cells (not recorded which). The receptors here all came from a man younger than 35 in good health. Each CDR3 is given with its conserved first and last residue. Fields, in order: V gene, J gene, CDR3 protein.

TRBV7-6,TRBJ2-3,CASSRYRTSEDTQYF
TRBV27,TRBJ1-1,CASHGGGRVTEAFF
TRBV5-8,TRBJ2-3,CASSIAQTSGSTDTQYF
TRBV12-3/TRBV12-4,TRBJ2-7,CASSLGLISYEQYF
TRBV12-3/TRBV12-4,TRBJ2-5,CASSAEVGQFGRSTQYF
TRBV12-3/TRBV12-4,TRBJ2-1,CASTLLAGLSYNEQFF
TRBV10-3,TRBJ2-1,CAISVQDGYNEQFF
TRBV7-8,TRBJ2-1,CASSLGRTLSYNEQFF
TRBV12-3/TRBV12-4,TRBJ2-1,CASSSGHWDEQFF
TRBV6-5,TRBJ1-2,CASSYLRQENYGYTF
TRBV12-3/TRBV12-4,TRBJ2-1,CASSPLGAGAYNEQFF
TRBV7-9,TRBJ2-7,CASSSSGTYRYEQYF
TRBV5-1,TRBJ2-1,CASSREGHTEQFF
TRBV12-3/TRBV12-4,TRBJ2-1,CASGYPTGVPYNEQFF
TRBV2,TRBJ2-3,CASNEGTSTDTQYF
TRBV5-1,TRBJ2-1,CASSWGQGALGSYNEQFF
TRBV24-1,TRBJ2-1,CATSEGGLAVSYNEQFF
TRBV6-1,TRBJ2-1,CASSDYQTGQWYNEQFF
TRBV4-2,TRBJ2-3,CASSQPSAQRTDTQYF
TRBV21-1,TRBJ2-7,CASTIEFKPRRESYEQYF
TRBV20-1,TRBJ2-5,CSARDWLAGGKETQYF